In its sample, the clone carrying this TCR beta chain was seen once. As originally analysed: From reference gene primer amplification, estimates of nucleated cell counts were derived. Only in-frame clones appear in the TCRdb table, and some are missing; sequencing was by immunoSEQ multiplex PCR. That table furnishes V, J and clone size, whereas the DNA furnished D and trimming. The profile shows about 130,000 clones, approximately 81% of them singletons. The sample belongs to a study of blood T cell repertoires in COVID-19. Study-wide context: COVID-19 samples from acute and convalescent phases originated in the United States, Italy and Spain. Sources were T cells, B-cell-depleted T cells, or PBMCs; the material itself was cDNA or gDNA.

The V gene lost 1 base and the J gene lost 2 bases, with 9 bases spanning the gap. From germline, CDR1 is SGHTA and CDR2 FQGNSA. The CDR3 runs to 14 residues. The chain recombines TRBV7-2 with TRBJ2-7, with unresolved D. The specimen sequenced was peripheral blood. This receptor was identified in a woman aged 55-69 years with active or convalescent COVID-19. CDR3 nucleotides: TGTGCCAGCAGCTTAGAAGAGGCCACCTACGAGCAGTACTTC. This encodes CASSLEEATYEQYF.